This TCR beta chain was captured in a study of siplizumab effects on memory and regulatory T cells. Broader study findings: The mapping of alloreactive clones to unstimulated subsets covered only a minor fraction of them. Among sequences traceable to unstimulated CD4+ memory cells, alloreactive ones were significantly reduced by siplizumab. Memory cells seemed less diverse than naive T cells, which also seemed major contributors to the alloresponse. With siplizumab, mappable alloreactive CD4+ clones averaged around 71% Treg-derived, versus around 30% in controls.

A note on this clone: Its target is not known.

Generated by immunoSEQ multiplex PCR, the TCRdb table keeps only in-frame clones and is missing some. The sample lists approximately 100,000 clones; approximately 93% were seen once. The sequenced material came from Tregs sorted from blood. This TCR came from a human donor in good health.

In DNA form, the CDR3 reads TGTGCCAGCAGCAAAAAGGGTAGGCAGATAAACACCGGGGAGCTGTTTTTT. Its protein product is CASSKKGRQINTGELFF. This chain links TRBV21-1 with TRBJ2-2. TRBV21-1 is recorded as a pseudogene. CDR3 size: 17 residues.